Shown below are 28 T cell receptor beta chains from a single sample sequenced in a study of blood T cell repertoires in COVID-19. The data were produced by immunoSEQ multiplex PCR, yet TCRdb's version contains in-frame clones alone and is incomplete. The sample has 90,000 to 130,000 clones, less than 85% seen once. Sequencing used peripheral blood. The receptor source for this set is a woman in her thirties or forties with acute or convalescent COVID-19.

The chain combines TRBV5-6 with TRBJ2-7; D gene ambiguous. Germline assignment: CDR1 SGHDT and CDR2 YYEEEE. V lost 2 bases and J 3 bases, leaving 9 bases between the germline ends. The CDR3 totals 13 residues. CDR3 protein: CASSFRHGYEQYF. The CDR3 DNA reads TGTGCCAGCAGCTTCAGACACGGCTACGAGCAGTACTTC. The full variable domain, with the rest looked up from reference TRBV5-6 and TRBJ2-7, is DAGVTQSPTHLIKTRGQQVTLRCSPKSGHDTVSWYQQALGQGPQFIFQYYEEEERQRGNFPDRFSGHQFPNYSSELNVNALLLGDSALYLCASSFRHGYEQYFGPGTRLTVT.

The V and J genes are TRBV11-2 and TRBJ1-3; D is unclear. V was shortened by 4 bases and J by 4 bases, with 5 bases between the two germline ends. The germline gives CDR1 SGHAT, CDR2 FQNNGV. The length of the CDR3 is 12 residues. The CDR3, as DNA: TGTGCCAGCAGCTCTCCCGGAAACACCATATATTTT. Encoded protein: CASSSPGNTIYF. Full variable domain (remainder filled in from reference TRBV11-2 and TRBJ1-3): EAGVAQSPRYKIIEKRQSVAFWCNPISGHATLYWYQQILGQGPKLLIQFQNNGVVDDSQLPKDRFSAERLKGVDSTLKIQPAKLEDSAVYLCASSSPGNTIYFGEGSWLTVV.

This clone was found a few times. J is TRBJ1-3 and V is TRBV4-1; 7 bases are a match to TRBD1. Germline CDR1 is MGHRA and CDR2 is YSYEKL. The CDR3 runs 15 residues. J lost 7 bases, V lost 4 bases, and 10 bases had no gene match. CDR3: CASSRTTGYGNTIYF. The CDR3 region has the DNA TGCGCCAGCAGCCGGACGACAGGGTACGGGAACACCATATATTTT.

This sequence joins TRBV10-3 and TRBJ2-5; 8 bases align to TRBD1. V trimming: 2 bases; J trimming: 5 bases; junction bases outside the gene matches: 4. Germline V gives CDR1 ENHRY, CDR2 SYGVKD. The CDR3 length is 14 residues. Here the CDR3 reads CAISEAGGWETQYF. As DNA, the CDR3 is TGTGCCATCAGTGAGGCAGGGGGCTGGGAGACCCAGTACTTC.

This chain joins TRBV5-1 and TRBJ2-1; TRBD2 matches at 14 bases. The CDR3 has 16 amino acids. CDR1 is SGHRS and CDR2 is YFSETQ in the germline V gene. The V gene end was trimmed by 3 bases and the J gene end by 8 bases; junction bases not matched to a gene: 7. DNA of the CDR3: TGCGCCAGCAGCTCAATGACTAGCGGGGGGGCAGATGAGCAGTTCTTC. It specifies CASSSMTSGGADEQFF.

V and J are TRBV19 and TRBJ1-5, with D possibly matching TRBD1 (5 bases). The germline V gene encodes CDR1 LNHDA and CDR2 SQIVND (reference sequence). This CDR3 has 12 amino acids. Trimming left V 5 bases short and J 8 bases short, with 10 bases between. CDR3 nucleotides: TGTGCCAGTAGTTGGGGCGGGGAGCCCCAGCATTTT. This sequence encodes CASSWGGEPQHF.

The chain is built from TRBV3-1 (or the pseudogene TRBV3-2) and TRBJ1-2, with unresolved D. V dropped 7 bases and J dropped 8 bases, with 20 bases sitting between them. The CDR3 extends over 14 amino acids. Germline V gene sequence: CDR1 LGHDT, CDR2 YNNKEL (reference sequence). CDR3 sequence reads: CASIGRYPLTGYTF. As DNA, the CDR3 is TGTGCCAGCATTGGTCGATACCCCCTAACGGGCTACACCTTC.

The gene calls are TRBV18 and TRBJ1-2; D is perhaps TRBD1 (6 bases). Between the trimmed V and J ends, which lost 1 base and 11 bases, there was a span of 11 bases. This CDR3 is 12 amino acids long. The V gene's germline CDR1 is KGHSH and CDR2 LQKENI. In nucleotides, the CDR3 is TGTGCCAGCTCACCACAGTCTCAGGGGTACACCTTC. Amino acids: CASSPQSQGYTF.

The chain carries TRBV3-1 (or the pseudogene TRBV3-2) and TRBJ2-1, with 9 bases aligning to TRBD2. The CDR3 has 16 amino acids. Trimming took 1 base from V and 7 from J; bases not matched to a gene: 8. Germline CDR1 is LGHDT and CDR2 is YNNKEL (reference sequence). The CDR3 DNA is TGTGCCAGCAGCCAAGCTACTGGCCTAGCGGGGAATGAGCAGTTCTTC. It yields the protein CASSQATGLAGNEQFF.

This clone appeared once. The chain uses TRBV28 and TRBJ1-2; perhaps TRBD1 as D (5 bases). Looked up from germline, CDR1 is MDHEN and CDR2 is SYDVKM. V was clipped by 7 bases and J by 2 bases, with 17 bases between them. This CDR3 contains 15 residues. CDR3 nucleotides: TGTGCCAGCACCATTGACCGGGGGGTGAACTATGGCTACACCTTC. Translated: CASTIDRGVNYGYTF.

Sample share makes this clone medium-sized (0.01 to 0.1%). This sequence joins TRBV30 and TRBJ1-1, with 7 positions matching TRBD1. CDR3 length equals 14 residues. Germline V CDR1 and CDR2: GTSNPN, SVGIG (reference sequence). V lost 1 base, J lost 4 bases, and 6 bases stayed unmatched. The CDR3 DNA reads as TGTGCCTGGAGTGCGAAGGACAGGCTCACTGAAGCTTTCTTT. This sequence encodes CAWSAKDRLTEAFF. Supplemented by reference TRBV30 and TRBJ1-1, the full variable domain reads SQTIHQWPATLVQPVGSPLSLECTVEGTSNPNLYWYRQAAGRGLQLLFYSVGIGQISSEVPQNLSASRPQDRQFILSSKKLLLSDSGFYLCAWSAKDRLTEAFFGQGTRLTVV.

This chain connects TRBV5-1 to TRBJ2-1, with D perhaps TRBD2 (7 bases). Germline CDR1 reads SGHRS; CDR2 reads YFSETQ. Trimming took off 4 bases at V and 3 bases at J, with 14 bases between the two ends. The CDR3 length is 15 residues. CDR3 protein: CASSPRGEGYNEQFF. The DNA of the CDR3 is TGCGCCAGCAGCCCTAGGGGGGAGGGCTACAATGAGCAGTTCTTC.

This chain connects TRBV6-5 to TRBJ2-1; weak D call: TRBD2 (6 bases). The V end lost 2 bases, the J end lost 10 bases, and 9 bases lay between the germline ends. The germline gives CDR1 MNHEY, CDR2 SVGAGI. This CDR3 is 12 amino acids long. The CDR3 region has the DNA TGTGCCAGCAGTTACGTGGGGGGAGAGCAGTTCTTC. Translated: CASSYVGGEQFF.

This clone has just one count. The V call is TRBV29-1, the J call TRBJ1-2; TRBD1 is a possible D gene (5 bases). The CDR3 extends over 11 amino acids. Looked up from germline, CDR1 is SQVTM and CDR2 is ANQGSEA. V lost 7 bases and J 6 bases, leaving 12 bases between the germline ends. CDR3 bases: TGCAGCGCCCCGGGACTAAATGGCTACACCTTC. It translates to CSAPGLNGYTF.

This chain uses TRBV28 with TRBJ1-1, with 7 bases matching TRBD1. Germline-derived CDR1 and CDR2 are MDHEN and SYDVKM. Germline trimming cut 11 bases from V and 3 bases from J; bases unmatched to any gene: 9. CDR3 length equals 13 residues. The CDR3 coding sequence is TGTGCCGTCGTTGGGACAGCTCACACTGAAGCTTTCTTT. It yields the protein CAVVGTAHTEAFF.

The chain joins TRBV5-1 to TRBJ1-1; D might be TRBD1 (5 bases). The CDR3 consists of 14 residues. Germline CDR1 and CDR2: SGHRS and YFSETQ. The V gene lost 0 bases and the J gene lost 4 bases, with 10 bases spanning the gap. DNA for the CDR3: TGCGCCAGCAGCTTGGGCGGGGGACCCACTGAAGCTTTCTTT. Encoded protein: CASSLGGGPTEAFF. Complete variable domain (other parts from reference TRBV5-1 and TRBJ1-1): KAGVTQTPRYLIKTRGQQVTLSCSPISGHRSVSWYQQTPGQGLQFLFEYFSETQRNKGNFPGRFSGRQFSNSRSEMNVSTLELGDSALYLCASSLGGGPTEAFFGQGTRLTVV.

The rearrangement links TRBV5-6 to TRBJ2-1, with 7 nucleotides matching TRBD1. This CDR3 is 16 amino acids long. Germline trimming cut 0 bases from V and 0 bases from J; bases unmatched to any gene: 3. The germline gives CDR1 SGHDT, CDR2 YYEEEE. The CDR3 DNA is TGTGCCAGCAGCTTGGTGGGACAGATCTCCTACAATGAGCAGTTCTTC. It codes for CASSLVGQISYNEQFF.

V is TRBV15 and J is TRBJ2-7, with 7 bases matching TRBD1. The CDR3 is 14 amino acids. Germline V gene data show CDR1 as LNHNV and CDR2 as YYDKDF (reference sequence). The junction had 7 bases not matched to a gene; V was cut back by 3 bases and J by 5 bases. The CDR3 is CATSSRQGVHEQYF. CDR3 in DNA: TGTGCCACCAGCAGCAGACAGGGAGTGCACGAGCAGTACTTC.

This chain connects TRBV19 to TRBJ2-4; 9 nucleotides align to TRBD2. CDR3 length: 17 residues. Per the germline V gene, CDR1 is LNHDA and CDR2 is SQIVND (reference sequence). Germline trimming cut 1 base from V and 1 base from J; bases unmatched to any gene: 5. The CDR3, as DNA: TGTGCCAGTAGTATAGGTGCGAGCGGGGGGGCCAAAAACATTCAGTACTTC. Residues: CASSIGASGGAKNIQYF.

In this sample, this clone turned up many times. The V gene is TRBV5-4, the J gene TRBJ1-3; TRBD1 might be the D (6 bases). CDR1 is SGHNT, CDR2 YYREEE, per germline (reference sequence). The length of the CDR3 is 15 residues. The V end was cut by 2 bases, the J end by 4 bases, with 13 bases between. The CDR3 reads CASSLAGAAGNTIYF. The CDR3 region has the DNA TGTGCCAGCAGCTTAGCAGGGGCTGCGGGAAACACCATATATTTT.

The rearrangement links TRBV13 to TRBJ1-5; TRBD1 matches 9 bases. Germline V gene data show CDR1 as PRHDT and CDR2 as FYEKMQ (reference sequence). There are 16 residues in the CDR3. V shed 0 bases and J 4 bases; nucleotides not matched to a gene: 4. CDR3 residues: CASSLGGTGINQPQHF. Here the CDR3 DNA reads TGTGCCAGCAGCTTAGGAGGGACAGGGATTAATCAGCCCCAGCATTTT.

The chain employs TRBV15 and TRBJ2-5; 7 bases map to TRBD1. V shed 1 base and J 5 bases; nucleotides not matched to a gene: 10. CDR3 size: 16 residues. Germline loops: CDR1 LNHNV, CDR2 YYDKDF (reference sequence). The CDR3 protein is CATSRGVTGLEETQYF. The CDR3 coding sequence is TGTGCCACCAGCAGAGGGGTGACAGGGTTAGAGGAGACCCAGTACTTC.

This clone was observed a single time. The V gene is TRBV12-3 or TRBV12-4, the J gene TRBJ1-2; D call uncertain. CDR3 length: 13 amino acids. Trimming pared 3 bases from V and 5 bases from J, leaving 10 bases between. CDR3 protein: CASSFNQNYGYTF. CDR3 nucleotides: TGTGCCAGCAGTTTCAATCAGAATTATGGCTACACCTTC.

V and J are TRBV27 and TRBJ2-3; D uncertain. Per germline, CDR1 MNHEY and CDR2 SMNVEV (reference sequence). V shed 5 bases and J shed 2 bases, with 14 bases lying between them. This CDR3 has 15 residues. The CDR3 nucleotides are TGTGCCAGCAGTCTAGACTTTTCTTACACAGATACGCAGTATTTT. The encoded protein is CASSLDFSYTDTQYF.

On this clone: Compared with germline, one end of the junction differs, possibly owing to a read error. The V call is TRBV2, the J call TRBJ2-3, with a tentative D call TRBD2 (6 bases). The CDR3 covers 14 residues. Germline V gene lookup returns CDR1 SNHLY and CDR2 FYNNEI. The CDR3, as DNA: TGTGCCAGCAGTCCCTACACTAGCACGGATACGCAGTATTTT. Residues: CASSPYTSTDTQYF.

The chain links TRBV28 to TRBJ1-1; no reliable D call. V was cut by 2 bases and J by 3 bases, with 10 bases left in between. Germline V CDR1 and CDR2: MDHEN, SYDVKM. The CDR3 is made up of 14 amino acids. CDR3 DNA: TGTGCCAGCAGTTTAATGAGTGTGCACACTGAAGCTTTCTTT. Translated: CASSLMSVHTEAFF.

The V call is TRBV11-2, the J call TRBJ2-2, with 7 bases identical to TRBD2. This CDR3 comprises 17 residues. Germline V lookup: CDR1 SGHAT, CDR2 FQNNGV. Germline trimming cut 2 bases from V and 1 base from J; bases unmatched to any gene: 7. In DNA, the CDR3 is TGTGCCAGCAGCTTACTTGCCCAGCGGGGGAACACCGGGGAGCTGTTTTTT. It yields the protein CASSLLAQRGNTGELFF.

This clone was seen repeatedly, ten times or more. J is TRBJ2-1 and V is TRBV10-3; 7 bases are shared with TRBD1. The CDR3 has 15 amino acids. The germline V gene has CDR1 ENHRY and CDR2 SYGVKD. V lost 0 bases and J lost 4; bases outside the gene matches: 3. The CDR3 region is CAISESGGRYNEQFF. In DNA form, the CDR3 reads TGTGCCATCAGTGAGTCAGGGGGCAGGTACAATGAGCAGTTCTTC.